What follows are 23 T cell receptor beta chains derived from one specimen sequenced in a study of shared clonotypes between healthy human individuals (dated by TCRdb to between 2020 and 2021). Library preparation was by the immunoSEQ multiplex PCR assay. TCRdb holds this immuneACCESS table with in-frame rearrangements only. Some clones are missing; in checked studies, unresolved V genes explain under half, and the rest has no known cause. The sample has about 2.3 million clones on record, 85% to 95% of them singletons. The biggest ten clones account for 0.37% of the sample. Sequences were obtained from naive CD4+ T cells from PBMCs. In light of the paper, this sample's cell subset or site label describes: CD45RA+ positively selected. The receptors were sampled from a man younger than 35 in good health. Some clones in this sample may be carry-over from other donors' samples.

The chain's CDR3 is CASSSRPPTQYF. In nucleotides, the CDR3 is TGTGCCAGCAGTTCTCGGCCCCCTACGCAGTATTTT. The chain has TRBV28 and TRBJ2-3, with D hard to call. The V and J ends lost 4 bases and 8 bases respectively, with 10 bases between them. The CDR3 consists of 12 residues. Germline V gives CDR1 MDHEN, CDR2 SYDVKM.

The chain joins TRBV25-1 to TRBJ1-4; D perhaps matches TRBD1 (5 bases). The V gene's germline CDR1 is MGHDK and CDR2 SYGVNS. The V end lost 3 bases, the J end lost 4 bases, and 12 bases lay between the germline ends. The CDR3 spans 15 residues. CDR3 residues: CASSDPRGSNEKLFF. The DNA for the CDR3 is TGTGCCAGCAGTGACCCACGGGGGAGTAATGAAAAACTGTTTTTT.

CDR3 region: CSGMRVEQYF. In nucleotides, the CDR3 is TGCAGTGGCATGCGGGTAGAGCAGTACTTC. J is TRBJ2-7 and V is TRBV20-1, with D perhaps TRBD2 (5 bases). V lost 7 bases and J lost 7, with 11 bases in between. Germline CDR1 reads DFQATT; CDR2 reads SNEGSKA (reference sequence). The CDR3 runs to 10 residues.

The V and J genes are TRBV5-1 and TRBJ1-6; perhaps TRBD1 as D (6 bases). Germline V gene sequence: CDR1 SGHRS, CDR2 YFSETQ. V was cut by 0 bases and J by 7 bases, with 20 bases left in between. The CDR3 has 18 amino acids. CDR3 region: CASSLDWDHRDKNSPLHF. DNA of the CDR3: TGCGCCAGCAGCTTGGATTGGGACCACAGGGATAAGAATTCACCCCTCCACTTT.

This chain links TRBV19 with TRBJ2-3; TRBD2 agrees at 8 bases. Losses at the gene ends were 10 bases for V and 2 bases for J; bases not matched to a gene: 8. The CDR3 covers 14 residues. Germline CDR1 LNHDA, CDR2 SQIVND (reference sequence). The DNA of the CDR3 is TGTGCCACAAAGCGGGAGTGGAACACAGATACGCAGTATTTT. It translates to CATKREWNTDTQYF.

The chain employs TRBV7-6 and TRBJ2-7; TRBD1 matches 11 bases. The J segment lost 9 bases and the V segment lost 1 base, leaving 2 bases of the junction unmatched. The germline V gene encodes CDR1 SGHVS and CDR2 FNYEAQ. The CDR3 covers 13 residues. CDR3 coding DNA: TGTGCCAGCAGCTTAGGGGACAGGGGGTGGCAGTACTTC. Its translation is CASSLGDRGWQYF. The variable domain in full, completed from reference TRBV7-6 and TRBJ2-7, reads GAGVSQSPRYKVTKRGQDVALRCDPISGHVSLYWYRQALGQGPEFLTYFNYEAQQDKSGLPNDRFSAERPEGSISTLTIQRTEQRDSAMYRCASSLGDRGWQYFGPGTRLTVT.

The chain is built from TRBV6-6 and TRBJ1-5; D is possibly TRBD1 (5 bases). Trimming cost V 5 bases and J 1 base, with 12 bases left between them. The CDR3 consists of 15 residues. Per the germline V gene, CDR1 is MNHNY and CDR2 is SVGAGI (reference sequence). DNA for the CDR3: TGTGCCAGCAGTCATGGACACCTCAGCAATCAGCCCCAGCATTTT. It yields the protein CASSHGHLSNQPQHF.

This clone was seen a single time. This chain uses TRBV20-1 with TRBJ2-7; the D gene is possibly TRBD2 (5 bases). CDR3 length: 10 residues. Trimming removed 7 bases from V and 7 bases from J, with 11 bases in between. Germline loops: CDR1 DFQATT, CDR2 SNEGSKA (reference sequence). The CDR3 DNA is TGCAGTGGGGTAGCGCGGGAGCAGTACTTC. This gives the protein CSGVAREQYF.

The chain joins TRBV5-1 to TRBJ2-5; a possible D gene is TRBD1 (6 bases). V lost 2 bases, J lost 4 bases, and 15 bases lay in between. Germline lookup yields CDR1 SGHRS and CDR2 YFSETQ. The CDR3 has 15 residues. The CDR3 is CASSFQGQGGETQYF. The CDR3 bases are TGCGCCAGCAGCTTTCAGGGGCAGGGTGGAGAGACCCAGTACTTC.

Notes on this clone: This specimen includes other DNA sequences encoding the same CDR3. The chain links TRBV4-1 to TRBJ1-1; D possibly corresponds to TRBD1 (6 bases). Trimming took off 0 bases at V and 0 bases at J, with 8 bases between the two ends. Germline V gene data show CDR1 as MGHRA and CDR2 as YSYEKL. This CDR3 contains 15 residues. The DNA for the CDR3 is TGCGCCAGCAGCCAAGAGGGGGCGATGAACACTGAAGCTTTCTTT. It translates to CASSQEGAMNTEAFF.

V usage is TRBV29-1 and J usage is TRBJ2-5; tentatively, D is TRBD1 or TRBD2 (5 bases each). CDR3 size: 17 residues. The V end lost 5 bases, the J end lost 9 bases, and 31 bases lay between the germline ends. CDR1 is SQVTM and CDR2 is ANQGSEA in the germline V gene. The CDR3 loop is CSVIGAGPQGGSAAQYF. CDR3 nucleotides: TGCAGCGTTATAGGGGCGGGTCCCCAGGGTGGGTCTGCGGCCCAGTACTTC.

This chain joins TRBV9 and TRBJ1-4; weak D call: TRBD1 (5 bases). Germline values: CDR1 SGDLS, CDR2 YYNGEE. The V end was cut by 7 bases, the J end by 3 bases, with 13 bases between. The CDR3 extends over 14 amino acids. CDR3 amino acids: CASSLGTANEKLFF. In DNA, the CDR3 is TGTGCCAGCTCCCTAGGGACGGCTAATGAAAAACTGTTTTTT.

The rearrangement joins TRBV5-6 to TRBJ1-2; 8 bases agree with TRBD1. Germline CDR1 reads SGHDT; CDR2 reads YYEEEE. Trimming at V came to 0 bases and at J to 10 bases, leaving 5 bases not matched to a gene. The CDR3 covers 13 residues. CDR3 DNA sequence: TGTGCCAGCAGCTTGGGACAGGGGTCATTCTACACCTTC. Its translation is CASSLGQGSFYTF.

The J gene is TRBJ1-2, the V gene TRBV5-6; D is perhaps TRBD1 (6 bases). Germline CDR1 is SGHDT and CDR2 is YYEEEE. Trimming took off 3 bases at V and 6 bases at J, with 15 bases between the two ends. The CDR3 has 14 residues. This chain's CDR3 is CASSSIRGTDGYTF. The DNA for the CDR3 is TGTGCCAGCAGCTCTATCAGGGGAACGGATGGCTACACCTTC.

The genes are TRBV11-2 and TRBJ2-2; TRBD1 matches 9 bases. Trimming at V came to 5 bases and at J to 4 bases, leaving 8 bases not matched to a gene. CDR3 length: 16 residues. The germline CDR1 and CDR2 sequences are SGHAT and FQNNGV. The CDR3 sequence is CASSLLQGAPTGELFF. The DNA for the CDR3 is TGTGCCAGCAGCCTACTACAGGGGGCGCCCACCGGGGAGCTGTTTTTT.

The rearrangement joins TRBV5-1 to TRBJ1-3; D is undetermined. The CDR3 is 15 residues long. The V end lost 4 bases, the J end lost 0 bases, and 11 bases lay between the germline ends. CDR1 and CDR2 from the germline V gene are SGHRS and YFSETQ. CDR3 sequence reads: CASSRVGYSGNTIYF. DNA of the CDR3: TGCGCCAGCAGCCGGGTAGGATACTCTGGAAACACCATATATTTT.

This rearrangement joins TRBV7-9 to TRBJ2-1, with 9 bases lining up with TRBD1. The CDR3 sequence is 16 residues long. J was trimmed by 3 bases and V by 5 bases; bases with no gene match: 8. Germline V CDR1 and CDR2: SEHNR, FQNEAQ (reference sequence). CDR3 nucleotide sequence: TGTGCCAGCAGCAAAAAACAGGGGGCGGTCTACAATGAGCAGTTCTTC. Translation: CASSKKQGAVYNEQFF.

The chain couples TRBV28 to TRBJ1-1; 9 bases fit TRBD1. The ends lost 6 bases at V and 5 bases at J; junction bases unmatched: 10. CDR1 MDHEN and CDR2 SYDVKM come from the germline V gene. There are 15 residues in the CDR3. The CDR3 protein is CASSPRSDRGTEAFF. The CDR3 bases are TGTGCCAGCAGCCCTCGATCTGACAGGGGGACTGAAGCTTTCTTT.

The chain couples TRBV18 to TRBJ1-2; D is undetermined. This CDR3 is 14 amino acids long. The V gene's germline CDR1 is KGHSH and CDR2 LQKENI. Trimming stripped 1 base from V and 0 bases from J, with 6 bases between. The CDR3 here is CASSPLLANYGYTF. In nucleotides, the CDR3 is TGTGCCAGCTCACCACTTTTGGCTAACTATGGCTACACCTTC.

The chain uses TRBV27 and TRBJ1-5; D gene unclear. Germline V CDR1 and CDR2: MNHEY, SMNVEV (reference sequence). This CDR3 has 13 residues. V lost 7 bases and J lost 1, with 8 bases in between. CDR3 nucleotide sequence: TGTGCCAGCAAACCCCTGAGCAATCAGCCCCAGCATTTT. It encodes CASKPLSNQPQHF.

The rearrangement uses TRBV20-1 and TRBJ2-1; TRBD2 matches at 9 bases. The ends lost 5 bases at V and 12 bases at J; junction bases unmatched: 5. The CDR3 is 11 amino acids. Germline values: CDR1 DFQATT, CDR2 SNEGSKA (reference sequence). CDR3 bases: TGCAGTGCTGTTCGGGGACTAGCGCAGTTCTTC. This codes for CSAVRGLAQFF.

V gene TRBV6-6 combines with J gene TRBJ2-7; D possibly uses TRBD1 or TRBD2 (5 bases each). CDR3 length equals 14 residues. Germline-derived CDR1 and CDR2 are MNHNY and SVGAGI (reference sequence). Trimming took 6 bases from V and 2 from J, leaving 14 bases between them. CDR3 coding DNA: TGTGCCAGCAGACAGAGCACGGGACCCTACGAGCAGTACTTC. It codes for CASRQSTGPYEQYF.

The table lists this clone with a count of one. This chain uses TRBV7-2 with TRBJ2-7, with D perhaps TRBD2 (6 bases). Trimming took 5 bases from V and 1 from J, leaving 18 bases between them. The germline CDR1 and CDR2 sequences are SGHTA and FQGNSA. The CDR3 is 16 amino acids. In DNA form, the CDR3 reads TGTGCCAGCAGCACCGAAGGGGAGGACTGGTCCTACGAGCAGTACTTC. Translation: CASSTEGEDWSYEQYF.